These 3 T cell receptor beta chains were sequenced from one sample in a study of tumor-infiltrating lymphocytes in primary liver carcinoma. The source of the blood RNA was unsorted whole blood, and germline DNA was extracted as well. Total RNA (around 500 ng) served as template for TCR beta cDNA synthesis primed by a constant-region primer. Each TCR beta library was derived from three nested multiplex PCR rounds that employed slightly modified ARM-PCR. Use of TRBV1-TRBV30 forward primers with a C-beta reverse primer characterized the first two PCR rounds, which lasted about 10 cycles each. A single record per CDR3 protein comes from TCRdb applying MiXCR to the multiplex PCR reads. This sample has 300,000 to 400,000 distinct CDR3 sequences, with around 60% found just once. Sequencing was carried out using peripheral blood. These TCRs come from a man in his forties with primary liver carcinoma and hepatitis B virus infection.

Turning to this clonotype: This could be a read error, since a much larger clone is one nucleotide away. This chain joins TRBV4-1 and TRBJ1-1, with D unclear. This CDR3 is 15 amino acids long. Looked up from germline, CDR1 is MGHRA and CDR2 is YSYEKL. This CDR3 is CASNQVGSPNTEAFF. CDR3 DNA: TGCGCCAGCAACCAAGTAGGTAGTCCGAACACTGAAGCTTTCTTT.

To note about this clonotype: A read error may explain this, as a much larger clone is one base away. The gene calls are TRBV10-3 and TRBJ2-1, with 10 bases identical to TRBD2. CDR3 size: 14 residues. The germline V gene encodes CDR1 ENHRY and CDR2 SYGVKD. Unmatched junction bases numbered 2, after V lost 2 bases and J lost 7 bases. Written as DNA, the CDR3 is TGTGCCATCAGTGAGACTAGCGGGAAGAATGAGCAGTTCTTC. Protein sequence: CAISETSGKNEQFF.

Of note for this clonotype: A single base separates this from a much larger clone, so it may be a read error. The CDR3 DNA reads as TGCAGCGCTGGACTAGCTACAGATACGCAGTATTTT. Encoded protein: CSAGLATDTQYF. The chain employs TRBV29-1 and TRBJ2-3; 8 bases align to TRBD2. J was trimmed by 3 bases and V by 7 bases; bases with no gene match: 3. Per germline, CDR1 SQVTM and CDR2 ANQGSEA. The length of the CDR3 is 12 residues.